The table lists the clone carrying this T cell receptor (beta chain) with many counts. The data stem from a study of T cell repertoires in cytomegalovirus infection. On the study more broadly: Evidence of both CMV infection and a matching HLA type came from public TCR beta signatures.

CDR1 is SGHVS, CDR2 FQNEAQ, per germline. Deletions cut 2 bases from V and 3 bases from J, with 13 bases between. This CDR3 is built from 15 residues. TCRdb reprocessed the reads via MiXCR and lists one record per CDR3 protein. Of about 400,000 distinct CDR3 sequences listed, roughly 20% are singletons. The chain carries TRBV7-8 and TRBJ1-1; D gene uncertain. Input material: PBMCs. The clonotype originates from a human donor in good health (CMV status not recorded). Some clones in this sample may be carry-over from other donors' samples. CDR3 residues: CASSLLGVRDTEAFF. DNA of the CDR3: TGTGCCAGCAGCTTACTAGGTGTTAGGGACACTGAAGCTTTCTTT.